These 17 T cell receptor beta chains were all obtained from the same sample, sequenced in a study of CD8 T cells in ankylosing spondylitis. TCRdb fed the 5' RACE reads into MiXCR, producing one record per CDR3 protein. This sample carries roughly 38,000 distinct CDR3 sequences, approximately 3% of them seen once, and the ten largest clones take 2.5% to 3.5%. Sequences were obtained from blood, either unsorted or a sorted T cell fraction (not recorded which). Every receptor here comes from a male donor with ankylosing spondylitis or in good health (not recorded which).

In this sample, this clonotype turned up many times. The chain links TRBV9 to TRBJ2-2; D gene unclear. CDR3 length: 12 amino acids. Germline V lookup: CDR1 SGDLS, CDR2 YYNGEE. Trimming removed 3 bases at V and 5 bases at J, with 5 bases between. This CDR3 is CASSDLTGELFF. The CDR3 bases are TGTGCCAGCAGCGACCTAACCGGGGAGCTGTTTTTT.

This clonotype occurred a few times. V gene TRBV9 combines with J gene TRBJ2-5; TRBD2 matches 16 bases. CDR1 SGDLS and CDR2 YYNGEE come from the germline V gene. CDR3 length: 18 residues. V was pared by 2 bases and J by 1 base, with 5 bases of the junction left unmatched. The CDR3 DNA is TGTGCCAGCAGCGTGGGGGGACTAGCGGGGGGGCTCCAAGAGACCCAGTACTTC. It translates to CASSVGGLAGGLQETQYF.

The genes are TRBV9 and TRBJ2-2; TRBD1 matches 9 bases. Germline V CDR1 and CDR2: SGDLS, YYNGEE. The CDR3 has 16 amino acids. V trimming: 3 bases; J trimming: 1 base; junction bases outside the gene matches: 4. CDR3 sequence (DNA): TGTGCCAGCAGCGCGACAGGGGGAGTGAACACCGGGGAGCTGTTTTTT. This codes for CASSATGGVNTGELFF.

In its sample, this clonotype was seen many times. V usage is TRBV9 and J usage is TRBJ2-5; 8 nucleotides match TRBD1. This CDR3 is 17 amino acids long. Germline CDR1 SGDLS, CDR2 YYNGEE. Trimming removed 4 bases from V and 5 bases from J; junction bases left unmatched: 16. In DNA, the CDR3 is TGTGCCAGCAGCAAAGGAGGCAGGGGGCTTTTTGGGGAGACCCAGTACTTC. Translated, it gives CASSKGGRGLFGETQYF.

There are many counts of this clonotype. This chain joins TRBV9 and TRBJ2-5; D may correspond to TRBD1 or TRBD2 (6 bases each). The CDR3 extends over 14 amino acids. Trimming removed 0 bases at V and 4 bases at J, with 10 bases between. Germline CDR1 reads SGDLS; CDR2 reads YYNGEE. In DNA form, the CDR3 reads TGTGCCAGCAGCGTAGGTCCGGGGGCAGAGACCCAGTACTTC. This sequence encodes CASSVGPGAETQYF.

Ten or more counts support this clonotype. V is TRBV9 and J is TRBJ1-2, with D perhaps matching TRBD1 (6 bases). The CDR3 consists of 13 residues. V was shortened by 5 bases and J by 1 base, with 9 bases between the two germline ends. Germline V lookup: CDR1 SGDLS, CDR2 YYNGEE. This chain's CDR3 is CASRKDSNYGYTF. DNA of the CDR3: TGTGCCAGCAGGAAGGACAGTAACTATGGCTACACCTTC.

This clonotype was seen many times. The chain has TRBV9 and TRBJ2-1, with 10 bases lining up with TRBD2. The germline V gene encodes CDR1 SGDLS and CDR2 YYNGEE. V gave up 2 bases and J gave up 8 bases; unmatched junction bases: 10. The length of the CDR3 is 16 residues. Here the CDR3 DNA reads TGTGCCAGCAGCGTTGGGGAGCGGGAGGGGAGGTATGAGCAGTTCTTC. It yields the protein CASSVGEREGRYEQFF.

By share of the sample, this clonotype is medium-sized (0.01 to 0.1%). This sequence joins TRBV9 and TRBJ1-4, with D maybe TRBD1 (5 bases). V lost 3 bases and J lost 10, with 22 bases in between. Germline V gene lookup returns CDR1 SGDLS and CDR2 YYNGEE. The CDR3 length is 16 residues. The CDR3 loop is CASSAPFGLGTGKLFF. The CDR3 region has the DNA TGTGCCAGCAGCGCGCCGTTCGGCTTGGGGACGGGAAAACTGTTTTTT.

This clonotype was picked up many times. V is TRBV9 and J is TRBJ1-4, with D unresolved. V lost 3 bases and J lost 1, with 16 bases in between. From germline, CDR1 is SGDLS and CDR2 YYNGEE. The CDR3 is 17 residues long. CDR3 loop: CASSARTGGGTNEKLFF. The CDR3 DNA is TGTGCCAGCAGCGCCCGGACTGGTGGAGGAACTAATGAAAAACTGTTTTTT.

This clonotype has ten or more counts. V is TRBV9 and J is TRBJ2-3; unclear D gene. Trimming cost V 2 bases and J 6 bases, with 7 bases left between them. Germline assignment: CDR1 SGDLS and CDR2 YYNGEE. The CDR3 has 12 residues. CDR3 nucleotide sequence: TGTGCCAGCAGCGTTGAGAGGGATACGCAGTATTTT. The encoded protein is CASSVERDTQYF. The full variable domain, its missing parts supplied by reference TRBV9 and TRBJ2-3, is DSGVTQTPKHLITATGQRVTLRCSPRSGDLSVYWYQQSLDQGLQFLIQYYNGEERAKGNILERFSAQQFPDLHSELNLSSLELGDSALYFCASSVERDTQYFGPGTRLTVL.

This clonotype was detected many times. This chain joins TRBV9 and TRBJ1-1; D unresolved. This CDR3 comprises 13 residues. V lost 0 bases and J lost 9, with 12 bases in between. Germline CDR1 reads SGDLS; CDR2 reads YYNGEE. The chain's CDR3 is CASSVGPQNQAFF. The CDR3 coding sequence is TGTGCCAGCAGCGTAGGGCCACAGAACCAAGCTTTCTTT. The whole variable domain, filled in from reference TRBV9 and TRBJ1-1, reads DSGVTQTPKHLITATGQRVTLRCSPRSGDLSVYWYQQSLDQGLQFLIQYYNGEERAKGNILERFSAQQFPDLHSELNLSSLELGDSALYFCASSVGPQNQAFFGQGTRLTVV.

This clonotype was counted at least ten times. V usage is TRBV9 and J usage is TRBJ2-6; D is unresolved. Trimming took 0 bases from V and 0 from J, leaving 4 bases between them. Germline values: CDR1 SGDLS, CDR2 YYNGEE. This CDR3 region has 15 residues. Here the CDR3 reads CASSVDLSGANVLTF. In DNA form, the CDR3 reads TGTGCCAGCAGCGTAGATCTCTCTGGGGCCAACGTCCTGACTTTC.

This clonotype was detected many times. The chain has TRBV9 and TRBJ2-3; D gene unclear. Germline CDR1 and CDR2: SGDLS and YYNGEE. The CDR3 length is 15 residues. Trimming removed 6 bases at V and 4 bases at J, with 18 bases between. The CDR3 DNA is TGTGCCAGCAACCAACGACACAGCCAAGCAGATACGCAGTATTTT. Translation: CASNQRHSQADTQYF.

This clonotype was found many times. The J gene is TRBJ2-3, the V gene TRBV9; D unresolved. The CDR3 has 15 amino acids. Germline CDR1 reads SGDLS; CDR2 reads YYNGEE. V lost 0 bases, J lost 4 bases, and 12 bases lay in between. The CDR3 DNA sequence: TGTGCCAGCAGCGTAGGGGGTCTAGTAGCAGATACGCAGTATTTT. Protein sequence: CASSVGGLVADTQYF.

This clonotype was counted at least ten times. This chain uses TRBV9 with TRBJ1-5; 7 nucleotides agree with TRBD1. Germline V gene lookup returns CDR1 SGDLS and CDR2 YYNGEE. V lost 4 bases to trimming and J lost 3 bases; unmatched junction nucleotides: 4. The CDR3 sequence is 14 residues long. The CDR3 nucleotides read TGTGCCAGCAGCTCGGGACAGCTCAATCAGCCCCAGCATTTT. The encoded protein is CASSSGQLNQPQHF.

This clonotype was seen at least ten times. V is TRBV9 and J is TRBJ2-3; D unclear. CDR3 length equals 13 residues. Between the trimmed V and J ends, which lost 2 bases and 4 bases, there was a span of 8 bases. Germline CDR1 reads SGDLS; CDR2 reads YYNGEE. CDR3 sequence (DNA): TGTGCCAGCAGCGTGTTTTACTCAGATACGCAGTATTTT. This encodes CASSVFYSDTQYF. Based on the CDR3 plus reference TRBV9 and TRBJ2-3, the full variable domain is DSGVTQTPKHLITATGQRVTLRCSPRSGDLSVYWYQQSLDQGLQFLIQYYNGEERAKGNILERFSAQQFPDLHSELNLSSLELGDSALYFCASSVFYSDTQYFGPGTRLTVL.

This clonotype was observed many times. V is TRBV9 and J is TRBJ2-1; D perhaps matches TRBD1 (5 bases). Germline-derived CDR1 and CDR2 are SGDLS and YYNGEE. The CDR3 extends over 14 amino acids. The V end was cut by 0 bases, the J end by 9 bases, with 13 bases between. DNA for the CDR3: TGTGCCAGCAGCGTAGCTGTTCGAACAGGTGAGCAGTTCTTC. Translation gives CASSVAVRTGEQFF.